The 7 T cell receptor beta chains given below trace back to one sample, sequenced in a study of T cell repertoires in cytomegalovirus infection. These receptors have no known antigen. TCRdb re-analysed the reads in MiXCR, keeping a single row per CDR3 protein. The table records about 920,000 distinct CDR3 sequences, approximately 30% of them present only once. The specimen was cultured CD8+ T cells from PBMCs, collected from culture after CMV antigen stimulation. These receptors all come from a human donor in good health (CMV status not recorded). Some clones in this sample may be carry-over from other donors' samples.

The rearrangement joins TRBV7-8 to TRBJ2-7; D is uncertain. V was pared by 7 bases and J by 6 bases, with 16 bases between. CDR3 size: 13 residues. Germline V lookup: CDR1 SGHVS, CDR2 FQNEAQ. CDR3 sequence: CASIQRWGREQYF. CDR3 bases: TGTGCCAGCATCCAAAGGTGGGGTCGCGAGCAGTACTTC.

The rearrangement joins TRBV19 to TRBJ1-1; the D gene is possibly TRBD1 (5 bases). CDR1 is LNHDA and CDR2 is SQIVND in the germline V gene (reference sequence). The CDR3 runs 15 residues. Trimming cost V 3 bases and J 1 base, with 12 bases left between them. CDR3 in DNA: TGTGCCAGTAGTATCCGGGGACTAAAGAACACTGAAGCTTTCTTT. This gives the protein CASSIRGLKNTEAFF.

This clonotype occurred a few times. The chain links TRBV4-1 to TRBJ2-3; 7 positions match TRBD1. From germline, CDR1 is MGHRA and CDR2 YSYEKL. The CDR3 has 15 residues. After removal of 1 base from V and 4 bases from J, the junction contained 5 bases not matched to a gene. The CDR3 sequence: CASSQGVQGADTQYF. The CDR3 nucleotides read TGCGCCAGCAGCCAAGGGGTGCAGGGGGCAGATACGCAGTATTTT.

This clonotype was counted ten times or more. V usage is TRBV7-8 and J usage is TRBJ1-2, with 7 bases aligning to TRBD1. V lost 5 bases and J lost 9; bases outside the gene matches: 12. Germline CDR1 reads SGHVS; CDR2 reads FQNEAQ. The CDR3 covers 14 residues. The DNA for the CDR3 is TGTGCCAGCAGCCCCGACAGGGTATTCGGAAGCTACACCTTC. As protein: CASSPDRVFGSYTF.

This clonotype showed up just a few times. The J gene is TRBJ2-7, the V gene TRBV10-1, with 14 bases that match TRBD2. This CDR3 has 17 residues. V dropped 10 bases and J dropped 3; count of bases not matched to a gene: 14. CDR1 and CDR2 (germline): WNHNN, SYGVQD (reference sequence). The CDR3 loop is CANEPGTSGGSLYEQYF. CDR3 bases: TGCGCCAACGAGCCTGGGACTAGCGGGGGTTCTCTCTACGAGCAGTACTTC.

Only a few counts were recorded for this clonotype. The chain recombines TRBV20-1 with TRBJ1-2, with D uncertain. Germline-derived CDR1 and CDR2 are DFQATT and SNEGSKA (reference sequence). Trimming left V 6 bases short and J 0 bases short, with 17 bases between. The CDR3 length is 15 residues. As DNA, the CDR3 is TGCAGTGCCCGACACCGTAACGGAGCTAACTATGGCTACACCTTC. Protein product: CSARHRNGANYGYTF.

This clonotype appeared a few times. The chain employs TRBV27 and TRBJ2-5; tentatively, D is TRBD2 (6 bases). This CDR3 is built from 14 residues. Germline lookup yields CDR1 MNHEY and CDR2 SMNVEV (reference sequence). V was pared by 5 bases and J by 7 bases, with 17 bases between. CDR3: CASSNGGGGGTQYF. The CDR3 DNA follows: TGTGCCAGCAGTAACGGGGGTGGGGGTGGGACCCAGTACTTC.